A selection of T cell receptor beta chains follows, all from one sample in a study of human T cells and chemical hapten exposure. TCRdb recomputed calls from the RACE reads with MiXCR, one row per CDR3 protein. The table lists some 36,000 distinct CDR3 sequences, about 9.3% of them singletons. The specimen was whole blood, collected in connection with sensitization to the hapten diphenylcyclopropenone (DPC). The receptors shown here come from a middle-aged man with alopecia areata. Some clones in this sample may be carry-over from other donors' samples. CDR3s include the opening cysteine and the closing phenylalanine or tryptophan. The D gene is left open where the match is weak. Some rows mark clone size as missing; the rest say once, few, many or name a class of expanded clone.

CDR3 protein: CSVAVTGTWDEQYF; CDR3 DNA: TGCAGCGTTGCCGTAACGGGGACATGGGACGAGCAGTACTTC; V gene: TRBV29-1; clone size: .; D gene: .; J gene: TRBJ2-7
CDR3 protein: CASSLGSGSSTDTQYF; CDR3 DNA: TGCGCCAGCAGCTTGGGTAGCGGGAGTAGTACAGATACGCAGTATTTT; V gene: TRBV5-1; clone size: many; D gene: TRBD2; J gene: TRBJ2-3
CDR3 protein: CAISESLALSYNEQFF; CDR3 DNA: TGTGCCATCAGTGAGAGTCTAGCGCTGTCCTACAATGAGCAGTTCTTC; V gene: TRBV10-3; clone size: .; D gene: .; J gene: TRBJ2-1
CDR3 protein: CSVSASGTRNEQFF; CDR3 DNA: TGCAGCGTTTCCGCCTCCGGGACTAGGAATGAGCAGTTCTTC; V gene: TRBV29-1; clone size: .; D gene: TRBD2; J gene: TRBJ2-1
CDR3 protein: CATSQPTDTQYF; CDR3 DNA: TGTGCCACCAGCCAACCCACAGATACGCAGTATTTT; V gene: TRBV24-1; clone size: few; D gene: .; J gene: TRBJ2-3
CDR3 protein: CSARDWGNGYTF; CDR3 DNA: TGCAGTGCTAGAGATTGGGGGAACGGCTACACCTTC; V gene: TRBV20-1; clone size: many; D gene: .; J gene: TRBJ1-2
CDR3 protein: CASSLAVSSTDTQYF; CDR3 DNA: TGCGCCAGCAGCTTAGCTGTATCTAGCACAGATACGCAGTATTTT; V gene: TRBV5-1; clone size: few; D gene: .; J gene: TRBJ2-3
CDR3 protein: CSLGTALQETQYF; CDR3 DNA: TGCAGCCTCGGGACAGCACTCCAAGAGACCCAGTACTTC; V gene: TRBV29-1; clone size: large; D gene: TRBD1; J gene: TRBJ2-5
CDR3 protein: CASSYLSASGTNEQFF; CDR3 DNA: TGTGCCAGCAGTTACCTATCGGCTAGCGGAACGAATGAGCAGTTCTTC; V gene: TRBV6-6; clone size: many; D gene: TRBD2; J gene: TRBJ2-1
CDR3 protein: CASSLRQEQYF; CDR3 DNA: TGTGCCAGCAGTTTACGGCAGGAGCAGTACTTC; V gene: TRBV28; clone size: .; D gene: .; J gene: TRBJ2-7
CDR3 protein: CASSQGTGGILNTEAFF; CDR3 DNA: TGTGCCAGCAGCCAAGGGACAGGGGGCATCTTGAACACTGAAGCTTTCTTT; V gene: TRBV11-1; clone size: many; D gene: TRBD1; J gene: TRBJ1-1
CDR3 protein: CASSWGDSSNQPQHF; CDR3 DNA: TGTGCCAGCAGCTGGGGGGACAGTAGCAATCAGCCCCAGCATTTT; V gene: TRBV7-2; clone size: many; D gene: TRBD1; J gene: TRBJ1-5
CDR3 protein: CASSDSNGGAFF; CDR3 DNA: TGTGCCAGCAGTGACTCGAACGGGGGAGCTTTCTTT; V gene: TRBV6-4; clone size: many; D gene: .; J gene: TRBJ1-1
CDR3 protein: CASRNPLGYEQYF; CDR3 DNA: TGTGCCAGCAGAAATCCCCTAGGGTACGAGCAGTACTTC; V gene: TRBV28; clone size: once; D gene: .; J gene: TRBJ2-7
CDR3 protein: CASSMDSQYGYTF; CDR3 DNA: TGTGCCAGTAGTATGGACAGCCAATATGGCTACACCTTC; V gene: TRBV19; clone size: few; D gene: .; J gene: TRBJ1-2
CDR3 protein: CSVGGSGENSPLHF; CDR3 DNA: TGCAGCGTTGGGGGATCGGGCGAGAATTCACCCCTCCACTTT; V gene: TRBV29-1; clone size: few; D gene: .; J gene: TRBJ1-6
CDR3 protein: CASSQDGGKGVLLKTEAFF; CDR3 DNA: TGCGCCAGCAGCCAAGATGGGGGCAAAGGGGTGTTATTGAAAACTGAAGCTTTCTTT; V gene: TRBV4-1; clone size: many; D gene: .; J gene: TRBJ1-1
CDR3 protein: CTSSQDWTGELFF; CDR3 DNA: TGCACCAGCAGCCAAGATTGGACCGGGGAGCTGTTTTTT; V gene: TRBV4-1; clone size: .; D gene: .; J gene: TRBJ2-2
CDR3 protein: CASSPHQGFDTEAFF; CDR3 DNA: TGTGCCAGCTCACCACACCAGGGTTTCGACACTGAAGCTTTCTTT; V gene: TRBV18; clone size: many; D gene: .; J gene: TRBJ1-1
CDR3 protein: CASSPTLALNEQFF; CDR3 DNA: TGTGCCAGCAGCCCTACTCTTGCCCTGAATGAGCAGTTCTTC; V gene: TRBV6-1; clone size: once; D gene: .; J gene: TRBJ2-1
CDR3 protein: CASSLRDRGRKPQHF; CDR3 DNA: TGTGCCAGCAGCTTACGGGACAGGGGTCGTAAGCCCCAGCATTTT; V gene: TRBV7-2; clone size: many; D gene: TRBD1; J gene: TRBJ1-5
CDR3 protein: CASSARRVNGNSSPLHF; CDR3 DNA: TGTGCCAGCAGTGCCCGACGGGTGAATGGGAATTCTTCACCCCTCCACTTT; V gene: TRBV6-5; clone size: many; D gene: .; J gene: TRBJ1-6
CDR3 protein: CASSLSTSGSSGETQYF; CDR3 DNA: TGTGCCAGCAGCTTGTCGACTAGCGGGAGTTCAGGGGAGACCCAGTACTTC; V gene: TRBV7-2; clone size: .; D gene: TRBD2; J gene: TRBJ2-5
CDR3 protein: CSVTGTGWNEQYF; CDR3 DNA: TGCAGCGTTACCGGGACAGGGTGGAACGAGCAGTACTTC; V gene: TRBV29-1; clone size: many; D gene: TRBD1; J gene: TRBJ2-7
CDR3 protein: CASSLTQETQYF; CDR3 DNA: TGCGCCAGCAGCCTAACCCAAGAGACCCAGTACTTC; V gene: TRBV5-1; clone size: .; D gene: .; J gene: TRBJ2-5
CDR3 protein: CASSLAPGGTEAFF; CDR3 DNA: TGTGCCAGCAGCTTAGCTCCAGGGGGCACTGAAGCTTTCTTT; V gene: TRBV7-9; clone size: many; D gene: TRBD1; J gene: TRBJ1-1
CDR3 protein: CAIQTGGAGELFF; CDR3 DNA: TGTGCCATCCAGACAGGGGGGGCCGGGGAGCTGTTTTTT; V gene: TRBV19; clone size: many; D gene: TRBD1; J gene: TRBJ2-2
CDR3 protein: CASRFGQQETQYF; CDR3 DNA: TGTGCCAGCAGGTTCGGACAGCAAGAGACCCAGTACTTC; V gene: TRBV2; clone size: many; D gene: .; J gene: TRBJ2-5
CDR3 protein: CASIFTANYGYTF; CDR3 DNA: TGTGCCAGCATCTTTACGGCTAACTATGGCTACACCTTC; V gene: TRBV2; clone size: few; D gene: .; J gene: TRBJ1-2
CDR3 protein: CASSASGAFTEAFF; CDR3 DNA: TGTGCCAGCAGCGCATCAGGGGCCTTCACTGAAGCTTTCTTT; V gene: TRBV11-2; clone size: many; D gene: .; J gene: TRBJ1-1
CDR3 protein: CARKGGYTF; CDR3 DNA: TGTGCCAGGAAGGGTGGCTACACCTTC; V gene: TRBV27; clone size: many; D gene: .; J gene: TRBJ1-2
CDR3 protein: CASSGVLAKNIQYF; CDR3 DNA: TGTGCCAGCAGTGGGGTCTTAGCCAAAAACATTCAGTACTTC; V gene: TRBV28; clone size: .; D gene: .; J gene: TRBJ2-4
CDR3 protein: CASSWTSGKSQETQYF; CDR3 DNA: TGTGCCAGCAGCTGGACTAGCGGGAAATCCCAAGAGACCCAGTACTTC; V gene: TRBV28; clone size: .; D gene: TRBD2; J gene: TRBJ2-5
CDR3 protein: CASSLLGQGTDTQYF; CDR3 DNA: TGTGCCAGCAGTTTATTGGGACAGGGGACAGATACGCAGTATTTT; V gene: TRBV12-3/TRBV12-4; clone size: many; D gene: TRBD1; J gene: TRBJ2-3
CDR3 protein: CSARVDGQTYNEQFF; CDR3 DNA: TGCAGTGCTAGAGTTGATGGACAGACGTACAATGAGCAGTTCTTC; V gene: TRBV20-1; clone size: many; D gene: .; J gene: TRBJ2-1
CDR3 protein: CASSQAPSGNEQFF; CDR3 DNA: TGTGCCAGCAGCCAAGCCCCTAGCGGGAATGAGCAGTTCTTC; V gene: TRBV3-1; clone size: .; D gene: TRBD2; J gene: TRBJ2-1
CDR3 protein: CASSQENLNSPLHF; CDR3 DNA: TGTGCCAGCAGCCAAGAAAACTTAAATTCACCCCTCCACTTT; V gene: TRBV3-1; clone size: many; D gene: .; J gene: TRBJ1-6
CDR3 protein: CSARQGADNEQFF; CDR3 DNA: TGCAGCGCTAGACAGGGAGCGGACAATGAGCAGTTCTTC; V gene: TRBV29-1; clone size: few; D gene: TRBD1; J gene: TRBJ2-1
CDR3 protein: CASSVNTGELFF; CDR3 DNA: TGTGCCAGCAGCGTAAACACCGGGGAGCTGTTTTTT; V gene: TRBV7-6; clone size: few; D gene: .; J gene: TRBJ2-2
CDR3 protein: CASISPGTAYNEQFF; CDR3 DNA: TGTGCCAGCATCTCACCAGGGACAGCCTACAATGAGCAGTTCTTC; V gene: TRBV28; clone size: few; D gene: TRBD1; J gene: TRBJ2-1
CDR3 protein: CSASGSREYNEQFF; CDR3 DNA: TGCAGTGCTAGCGGGAGTAGGGAATACAATGAGCAGTTCTTC; V gene: TRBV20-1; clone size: .; D gene: .; J gene: TRBJ2-1